This record covers a single T cell receptor beta chain. Its specificity is not known. This entry belongs to a study of response to subunit inactivated influenza vaccine. TCRdb itself ran the RT-PCR reads through MiXCR, one entry per CDR3 protein. Found here are fewer than 550,000 distinct CDR3 sequences, 25% of them singletons; the top ten hold over 1.5%. Overall study results and limits: The authors suggested that every seasonal influenza vaccination recruits few new T cells.

This sequence was found in a man aged 50 to 60 who received an inactivated influenza vaccine. This specimen consisted of CD4+ T cells sorted from PBMCs, obtained 4 to 6 days after vaccination.

The CDR3, as DNA: TGCAGCGTTGGAGATAGCAATCAGCCCCAGCATTTT. It yields the protein CSVGDSNQPQHF. The rearrangement joins TRBV29-1 to TRBJ1-5; D gene ambiguous. The CDR3 runs 12 residues. The V end lost 4 bases, the J end lost 0 bases, and 4 bases lay between the germline ends. Germline V gives CDR1 SQVTM, CDR2 ANQGSEA.